What follows are 26 T cell receptor beta chains derived from one specimen sequenced in a study of blood T cell repertoires in COVID-19. The method was immunoSEQ multiplex PCR; TCRdb's version includes in-frame clones alone and lacks a portion of them. The sample shows 85,000 to 95,000 clones, less than 85% of them seen only once. Specimen: peripheral blood. Receptor source: a man aged 65 to 85 with acute or convalescent COVID-19.

CDR3 coding DNA: TGTGCCAGCTGTCCGATAATTAGGACAGGGGGCTATAATTCACCCCTCCACTTT. Translation gives CASCPIIRTGGYNSPLHF. The gene calls are TRBV28 and TRBJ1-6; TRBD1 aligns across 10 bases. Germline-derived CDR1 and CDR2 are MDHEN and SYDVKM. J lost 3 bases, V lost 8 bases, and 13 bases had no gene match. The CDR3 sequence is 18 residues long. Combining the CDR3 with reference TRBV28 and TRBJ1-6 gives the whole variable domain DVKVTQSSRYLVKRTGEKVFLECVQDMDHENMFWYRQDPGLGLRLIYFSYDVKMKEKGDIPEGYSVSREKKERFSLILESASTNQTSMYLCASCPIIRTGGYNSPLHFGNGTRLTVT.

This clone was counted only a few times. The genes are TRBV7-9 and TRBJ2-5; no firm D call. Germline values: CDR1 SEHNR, CDR2 FQNEAQ (reference sequence). This CDR3 contains 14 residues. V lost 4 bases to trimming and J lost 5 bases, with 14 bases between them. CDR3 DNA: TGTGCCAGCAGCTCCCTGTGGCTGGTGGAGACCCAGTACTTC. Its translation is CASSSLWLVETQYF.

The chain has TRBV27 and TRBJ2-5; a possible D gene is TRBD2 (5 bases). V shed 2 bases and J shed 0 bases, with 10 bases lying between them. This CDR3 region has 15 residues. CDR1 is MNHEY, CDR2 SMNVEV, per germline (reference sequence). The DNA of the CDR3 is TGTGCCAGCAGTTTAAGGGTCGGGAACCAAGAGACCCAGTACTTC. It codes for CASSLRVGNQETQYF.

This chain connects TRBV9 to TRBJ1-4; TRBD1 might be the D (6 bases). V was trimmed by 0 bases and J by 0 bases, leaving 12 bases between them. CDR1 and CDR2 (germline): SGDLS, YYNGEE. The CDR3 consists of 17 residues. The CDR3 spells CASSVERGIATNEKLFF. The CDR3 DNA reads TGTGCCAGCAGCGTAGAAAGGGGGATAGCAACTAATGAAAAACTGTTTTTT.

The V call is TRBV5-1, the J call TRBJ2-7, with 16 nucleotides matching TRBD2. Germline values: CDR1 SGHRS, CDR2 YFSETQ. V gave up 2 bases and J gave up 5 bases; unmatched junction bases: 10. The CDR3 contains 18 residues. The CDR3, as DNA: TGCGCCAGCAGCTTCGGGACTAGCGGGAGGGCCGGCGCCGACGAGCAGTACTTC. This sequence encodes CASSFGTSGRAGADEQYF.

The rearrangement joins TRBV5-1 to TRBJ2-1, with TRBD2 matching 8 bases. CDR3 length equals 15 residues. V gave up 0 bases and J gave up 8 bases; unmatched junction bases: 7. Germline assignment: CDR1 SGHRS and CDR2 YFSETQ. The CDR3 sequence: CASSLGSGRTDEQFF. The CDR3 nucleotides are TGCGCCAGCAGCTTGGGGAGCGGGAGAACCGATGAGCAGTTCTTC.

Remarks on this clone: Distinct nucleotide sequences in the sample also encode this CDR3. The CDR3 nucleotides read TGTGCCAGCAGTTATGGTGCCGAGAGGGGCTACACCTTC. It codes for CASSYGAERGYTF. The chain couples TRBV6-5 to TRBJ1-2, with D hard to call. The CDR3 totals 13 residues. CDR1 is MNHEY and CDR2 is SVGAGI in the germline V gene. The germline V and J ends were trimmed by 3 bases and 8 bases, with 13 bases remaining between them.

The chain combines TRBV5-1 with TRBJ2-5; TRBD2 might be the D (5 bases). Germline values: CDR1 SGHRS, CDR2 YFSETQ. The V and J ends lost 2 bases and 2 bases respectively, with 16 bases between them. This CDR3 region has 16 residues. This chain's CDR3 is CASSLNGGRIQETQYF. The CDR3 nucleotides read TGCGCCAGCAGCTTAAATGGAGGCAGGATTCAAGAGACCCAGTACTTC.

J is TRBJ1-2 and V is TRBV5-1; perhaps TRBD1 as D (5 bases). The CDR3 runs 15 residues. The germline V and J ends were trimmed by 2 bases and 1 base, with 12 bases remaining between them. Germline V CDR1 and CDR2: SGHRS, YFSETQ. CDR3 loop: CASSLSTANNYGYTF. CDR3 nucleotide sequence: TGCGCCAGCAGCTTATCGACAGCCAATAACTATGGCTACACCTTC.

This chain uses TRBV29-1 with TRBJ2-2, with TRBD2 identical over 7 bases. The length of the CDR3 is 13 residues. Germline V CDR1 and CDR2: SQVTM, ANQGSEA. V dropped 2 bases and J dropped 6; count of bases not matched to a gene: 3. CDR3 nucleotides: TGCAGCGTTGAACCCCGGGGGGCCGGGGAGCTGTTTTTT. This sequence encodes CSVEPRGAGELFF.

The chain joins TRBV10-1 to TRBJ2-2, with 7 bases that match TRBD1. CDR3 size: 15 residues. V shed 3 bases, J shed 7 bases, and the junction held 8 bases outside the gene matches. Germline-derived CDR1 and CDR2 are WNHNN and SYGVQD (reference sequence). CDR3 DNA: TGCGCCAGCAGTGACCCATACAGGGGAGACGGGGAGCTGTTTTTT. It specifies CASSDPYRGDGELFF.

This clone was seen a single time. The chain is built from TRBV27 and TRBJ2-6; no definite D call. CDR1 and CDR2 from the germline V gene are MNHEY and SMNVEV (reference sequence). Trimming pared 5 bases from V and 2 bases from J, leaving 16 bases between. The CDR3 has 17 amino acids. CDR3 bases: TGTGCCAGCAGTCACGTATACGGTATGCCTGGGGCCAACGTCCTGACTTTC. This encodes CASSHVYGMPGANVLTF.

This rearrangement joins TRBV6-6 to TRBJ1-1, with TRBD1 matching 8 bases. Germline CDR1 is MNHNY and CDR2 is SVGAGI (reference sequence). J gave up 5 bases and V 6 bases, and 8 bases lay outside the gene matches. The CDR3 loop spans 14 amino acids. This CDR3 is CASSQDREWTEAFF. CDR3 sequence (DNA): TGTGCCAGCAGCCAGGACAGGGAGTGGACTGAAGCTTTCTTT.

This clone was seen once. V gene TRBV18 combines with J gene TRBJ1-3, with D perhaps matching TRBD1 (6 bases). Germline V gene sequence: CDR1 KGHSH, CDR2 LQKENI. This CDR3 comprises 14 residues. Between the trimmed V and J ends, which lost 6 bases and 0 bases, there was a span of 9 bases. The CDR3 is CASSSTGSGNTIYF. In DNA form, the CDR3 reads TGTGCCAGCTCGTCGACAGGCTCTGGAAACACCATATATTTT.

This chain joins TRBV3-1 (or the pseudogene TRBV3-2) and TRBJ1-4; D might be TRBD1 (5 bases). Germline V gene lookup returns CDR1 LGHDT and CDR2 YNNKEL (reference sequence). V shed 0 bases and J shed 3 bases, with 14 bases lying between them. The CDR3 spans 17 residues. The CDR3 loop reads CASSQEGGEQANEKLFF. Here the CDR3 DNA reads TGTGCCAGCAGCCAAGAAGGAGGGGAACAGGCTAATGAAAAACTGTTTTTT.

The CDR3 sequence is CASSEEPGGGYEQYV. The CDR3 DNA reads TGTGCCAGCAGTGAAGAACCGGGGGGTGGTTACGAGCAGTACGTC. The genes are TRBV6-1 and TRBJ2-7, with 7 bases lining up with TRBD2. CDR3 length: 15 amino acids. The germline gives CDR1 MNHNS, CDR2 SASEGT. The V and J ends lost 1 base and 4 bases, in that order; junction bases with no gene match: 7.

The rearrangement links TRBV28 to TRBJ1-1, with D perhaps matching TRBD1 (5 bases). CDR1 is MDHEN and CDR2 is SYDVKM in the germline V gene. V lost 3 bases and J lost 3, with 11 bases in between. The CDR3 sequence is 14 residues long. In DNA, the CDR3 is TGTGCCAGCAGTTTCCAGGGTGGGCACACTGAAGCTTTCTTT. Translating gives CASSFQGGHTEAFF.

V gene TRBV6-5 combines with J gene TRBJ2-3; D is unclear. The CDR3 covers 13 residues. V gave up 5 bases and J gave up 6 bases, with 12 bases separating them. Germline V gene data show CDR1 as MNHEY and CDR2 as SVGAGI. CDR3 DNA: TGTGCCAGCAGTCCACGCCCAGGTGATACGCAGTATTTT. This translates into CASSPRPGDTQYF.

CDR3 amino acids: CASRPGTGYEQYF. Written as DNA, the CDR3 is TGCGCCAGCAGGCCGGGGACAGGGTACGAGCAGTACTTC. The rearrangement links TRBV5-1 to TRBJ2-7; 9 bases are shared with TRBD1. Per the germline V gene, CDR1 is SGHRS and CDR2 is YFSETQ. The CDR3 consists of 13 residues. J was trimmed by 4 bases and V by 5 bases; bases with no gene match: 4.

V usage is TRBV19 and J usage is TRBJ2-1, with 8 bases that match TRBD2. CDR1 and CDR2 (germline): LNHDA, SQIVND (reference sequence). Germline trimming cut 7 bases from V and 5 bases from J; bases unmatched to any gene: 13. This CDR3 region has 16 residues. Here the CDR3 reads CASTVVSGGQNNEQFF. The CDR3 nucleotides are TGTGCCAGTACAGTCGTAAGCGGGGGTCAAAACAATGAGCAGTTCTTC.

The table lists this clone with a count of one. The chain joins TRBV6-5 to TRBJ1-5, with 7 nucleotides matching TRBD1. Germline-derived CDR1 and CDR2 are MNHEY and SVGAGI. This CDR3 spans 15 amino acids. Trimming took 6 bases from V and 3 from J; bases not matched to a gene: 8. CDR3 sequence reads: CASSLRGQTNQPQHF. The CDR3 region has the DNA TGTGCCAGCAGCCTTCGGGGACAGACCAATCAGCCCCAGCATTTT.

The V gene is TRBV25-1, the J gene TRBJ2-7, with D perhaps matching TRBD1 (6 bases). Germline V CDR1 and CDR2: MGHDK, SYGVNS. The CDR3 contains 14 residues. Deletions cut 6 bases from V and 2 bases from J, with 14 bases between. For the CDR3, the DNA is TGTGCCAGCAGCCAGCTAGGGGGTACCTACGAGCAGTACTTC. Its translation: CASSQLGGTYEQYF.

This chain uses TRBV20-1 with TRBJ1-1, with 7 bases lining up with TRBD1. The V gene's germline CDR1 is DFQATT and CDR2 SNEGSKA (reference sequence). Germline trimming cut 5 bases from V and 0 bases from J; bases unmatched to any gene: 12. CDR3 length equals 16 residues. CDR3 in amino acids: CSAGGTERFMNTEAFF. CDR3 nucleotides: TGCAGTGCTGGTGGGACAGAAAGATTTATGAACACTGAAGCTTTCTTT.

This clone was detected a few times. V is TRBV6-1 and J is TRBJ1-2; D is ambiguous. This CDR3 spans 14 amino acids. V gave up 1 base and J gave up 4 bases, with 10 bases separating them. Germline CDR1 and CDR2: MNHNS and SASEGT. The CDR3 bases are TGTGCCAGCAGTGAAGGGGAGGGTAGCTATGGCTACACCTTC. Translated, it gives CASSEGEGSYGYTF.

V is TRBV5-1 and J is TRBJ1-1, with TRBD1 matching 10 bases. Germline V lookup: CDR1 SGHRS, CDR2 YFSETQ. J was trimmed by 5 bases and V by 3 bases; bases with no gene match: 4. CDR3 size: 14 residues. CDR3 region: CASSWGDRGTEAFF. The CDR3 region has the DNA TGCGCCAGCAGCTGGGGGGACAGGGGAACTGAAGCTTTCTTT. Combining the CDR3 with reference TRBV5-1 and TRBJ1-1 gives the whole variable domain KAGVTQTPRYLIKTRGQQVTLSCSPISGHRSVSWYQQTPGQGLQFLFEYFSETQRNKGNFPGRFSGRQFSNSRSEMNVSTLELGDSALYLCASSWGDRGTEAFFGQGTRLTVV.

This rearrangement joins TRBV29-1 to TRBJ1-3; D is uncertain. Trimming removed 7 bases at V and 4 bases at J, with 17 bases between. Germline assignment: CDR1 SQVTM and CDR2 ANQGSEA. The CDR3 spans 14 residues. This CDR3 reads CSASRGGRGNTIYF. CDR3 bases: TGCAGCGCCTCCCGTGGAGGACGCGGAAACACCATATATTTT.